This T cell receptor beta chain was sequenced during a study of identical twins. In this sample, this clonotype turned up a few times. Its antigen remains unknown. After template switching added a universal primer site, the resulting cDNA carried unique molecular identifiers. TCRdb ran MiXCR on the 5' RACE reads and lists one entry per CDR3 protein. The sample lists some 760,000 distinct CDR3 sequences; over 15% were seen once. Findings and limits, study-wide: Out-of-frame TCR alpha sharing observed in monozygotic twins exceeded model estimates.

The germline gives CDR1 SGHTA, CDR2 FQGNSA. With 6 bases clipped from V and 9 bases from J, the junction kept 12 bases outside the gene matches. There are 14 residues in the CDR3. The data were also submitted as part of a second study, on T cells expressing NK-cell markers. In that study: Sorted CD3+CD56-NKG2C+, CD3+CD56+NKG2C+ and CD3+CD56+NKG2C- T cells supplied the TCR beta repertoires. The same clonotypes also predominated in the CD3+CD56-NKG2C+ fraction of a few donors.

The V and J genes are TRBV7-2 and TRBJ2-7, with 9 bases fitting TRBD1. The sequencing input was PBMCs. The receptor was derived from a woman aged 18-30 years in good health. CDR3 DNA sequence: TGTGCCAGCAGTACGACAGGGGGGATTGTGGGGCAGTACTTC. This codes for CASSTTGGIVGQYF. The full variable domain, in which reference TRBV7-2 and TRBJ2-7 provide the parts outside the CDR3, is GAGVSQSPSNKVTEKGKDVELRCDPISGHTALYWYRQSLGQGLEFLIYFQGNSAPDKSGLPSDRFSAERTGGSVSTLTIQRTQQEDSAVYLCASSTTGGIVGQYFGPGTRLTVT.